This note documents a single T cell receptor (beta chain) sequence. Its specificity is not known. This entry belongs to a study of CD8 T cells in ankylosing spondylitis. General study points: Relatively scarce in peripheral blood, disease-linked clones were CD8+. A TCR beta motif of fewer than ten highly homologous variants seemed to mark ankylosing spondylitis blood. Prior literature has documented some motif variants in synovial fluid and blood from reactive arthritis.

In TCRdb, the 5' RACE reads were re-called with MiXCR into one record per CDR3 protein. This sample has about 540,000 distinct CDR3 sequences, with roughly 13% found just once. This sequence was found in a male donor with ankylosing spondylitis. Source material: blood, either unsorted or a sorted T cell fraction (not recorded which).

The CDR3 DNA sequence: TGTGCCAGCACCCCCAGCACGCGCAGGGACACTGAAGCTTTCTTT. Translating it yields CASTPSTRRDTEAFF. The chain combines TRBV7-9 with TRBJ1-1; tentatively, D is TRBD1 (5 bases). The CDR3 runs to 15 residues. Trimming shortened V by 7 bases and J by 3 bases, and 18 bases separated the two germline ends. Germline lookup yields CDR1 SEHNR and CDR2 FQNEAQ (reference sequence).